Sequencing of this TCR beta chain was carried out in a study of post-analysis software for immune sequencing data. A word on this clonotype: Its specificity is not known.

V shed 6 bases and J 4 bases; nucleotides not matched to a gene: 7. Germline V gives CDR1 MGHRA, CDR2 YSYEKL. CDR3 length: 15 residues. Unique-molecular-identifier-tagged TCR beta cDNA libraries were used. TCRdb called the PCR reads again in MiXCR, with one record for every CDR3 protein. Among fewer than 550,000 distinct CDR3 sequences listed, approximately 31% were seen once. Study-level results: Comparison of patients with controls showed five TRBV segments more frequent in patients, TRBV5-6, TRBV5-1 and TRBV20-1 among them.

This chain links TRBV4-1 with TRBJ2-3; TRBD1 aligns across 10 bases. The sequence came from a girl between 2 and 17 years old with multiple sclerosis. The sample consisted of blood. The CDR3 DNA follows: TGCGCCAGCAGGCTTGTGGGACAGGGGTCAGATACGCAGTATTTT. Translated, it gives CASRLVGQGSDTQYF.